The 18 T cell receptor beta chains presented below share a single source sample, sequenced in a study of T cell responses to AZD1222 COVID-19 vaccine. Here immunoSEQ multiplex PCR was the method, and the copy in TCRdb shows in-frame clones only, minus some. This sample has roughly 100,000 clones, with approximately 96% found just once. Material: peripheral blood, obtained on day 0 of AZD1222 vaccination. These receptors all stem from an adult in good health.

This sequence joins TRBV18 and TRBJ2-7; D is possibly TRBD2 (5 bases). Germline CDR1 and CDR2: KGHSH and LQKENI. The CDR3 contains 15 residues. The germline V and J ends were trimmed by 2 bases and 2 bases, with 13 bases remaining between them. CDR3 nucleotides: TGTGCCAGCTCACCAGCGGGTGTCGTAACCTACGAGCAGTACTTC. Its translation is CASSPAGVVTYEQYF.

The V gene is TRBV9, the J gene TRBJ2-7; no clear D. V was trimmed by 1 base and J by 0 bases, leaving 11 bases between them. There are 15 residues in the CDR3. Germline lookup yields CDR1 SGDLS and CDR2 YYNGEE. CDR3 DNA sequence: TGTGCCAGCAGCGTAAGGTCAGAGAGCTCCTACGAGCAGTACTTC. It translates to CASSVRSESSYEQYF. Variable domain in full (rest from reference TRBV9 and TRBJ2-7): DSGVTQTPKHLITATGQRVTLRCSPRSGDLSVYWYQQSLDQGLQFLIQYYNGEERAKGNILERFSAQQFPDLHSELNLSSLELGDSALYFCASSVRSESSYEQYFGPGTRLTVT.

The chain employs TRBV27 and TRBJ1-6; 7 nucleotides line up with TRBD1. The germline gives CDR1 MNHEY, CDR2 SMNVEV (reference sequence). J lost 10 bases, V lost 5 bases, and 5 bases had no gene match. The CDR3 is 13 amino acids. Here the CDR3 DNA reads TGTGCCAGCAGTCCGCCACAGGGGTCACCCCTCCACTTT. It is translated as CASSPPQGSPLHF.

The CDR3 bases are TGTGCCAGCAAGTTTCCTAGCACAGATACGCAGTATTTT. Amino acid sequence: CASKFPSTDTQYF. The rearrangement joins TRBV27 to TRBJ2-3; D uncertain. The V gene lost 7 bases and the J gene lost 0 bases, with 8 bases spanning the gap. The CDR3 extends over 13 amino acids. Germline V lookup: CDR1 MNHEY, CDR2 SMNVEV (reference sequence).

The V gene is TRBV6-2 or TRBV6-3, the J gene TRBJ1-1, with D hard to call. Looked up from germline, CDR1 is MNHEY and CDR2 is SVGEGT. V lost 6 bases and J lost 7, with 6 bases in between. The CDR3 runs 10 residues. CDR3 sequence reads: CASSANEAFF. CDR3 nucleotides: TGTGCCAGCAGCGCTAATGAAGCTTTCTTT.

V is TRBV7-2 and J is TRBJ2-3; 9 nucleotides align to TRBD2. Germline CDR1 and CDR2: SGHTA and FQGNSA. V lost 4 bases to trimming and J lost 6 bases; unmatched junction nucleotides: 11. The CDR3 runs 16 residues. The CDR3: CASSSASGARGDTQYF. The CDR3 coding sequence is TGTGCCAGCAGCTCCGCTAGCGGGGCCCGGGGGGATACGCAGTATTTT.

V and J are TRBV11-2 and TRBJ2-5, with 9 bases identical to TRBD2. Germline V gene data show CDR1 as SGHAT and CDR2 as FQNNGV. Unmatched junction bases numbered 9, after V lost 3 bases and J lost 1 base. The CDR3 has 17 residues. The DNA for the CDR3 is TGTGCCAGCAGCTTTGGCCTATTAGCGGGGGTCCAAGAGACCCAGTACTTC. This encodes CASSFGLLAGVQETQYF.

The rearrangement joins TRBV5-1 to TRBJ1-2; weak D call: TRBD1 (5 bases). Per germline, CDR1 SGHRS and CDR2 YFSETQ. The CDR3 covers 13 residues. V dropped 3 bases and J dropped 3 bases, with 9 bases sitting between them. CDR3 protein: CASSWDSYYGYTF. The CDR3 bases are TGCGCCAGCAGCTGGGACTCCTACTATGGCTACACCTTC.

CDR3 sequence reads: CASSPLSGGSYNEQFF. CDR3 in DNA: TGTGCCAGCTCACCACTGTCAGGGGGGTCCTACAATGAGCAGTTCTTC. This chain connects TRBV18 to TRBJ2-1, with a possible D match to TRBD1 (7 bases). Germline CDR1 is KGHSH and CDR2 is LQKENI. The germline V and J ends were trimmed by 1 base and 1 base, with 11 bases remaining between them. This CDR3 contains 16 residues.

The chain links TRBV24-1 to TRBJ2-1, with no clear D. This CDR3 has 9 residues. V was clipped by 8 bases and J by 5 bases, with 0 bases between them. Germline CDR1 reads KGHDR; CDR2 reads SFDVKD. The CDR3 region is CATNNEQFF. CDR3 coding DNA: TGTGCCACCAACAATGAGCAGTTCTTC.

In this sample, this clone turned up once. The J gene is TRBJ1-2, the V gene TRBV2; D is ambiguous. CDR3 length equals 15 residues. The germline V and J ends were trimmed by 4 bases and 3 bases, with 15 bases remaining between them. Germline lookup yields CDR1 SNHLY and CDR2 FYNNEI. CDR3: CASSGSHYSDYGYTF. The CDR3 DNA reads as TGTGCCAGCAGTGGGTCGCACTATTCGGACTATGGCTACACCTTC.

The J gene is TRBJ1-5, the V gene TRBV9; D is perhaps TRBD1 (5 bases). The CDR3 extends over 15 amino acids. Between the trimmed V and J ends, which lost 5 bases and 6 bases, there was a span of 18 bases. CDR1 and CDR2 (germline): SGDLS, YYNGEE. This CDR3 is CASSPRGVDSQPQHF. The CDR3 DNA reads TGTGCCAGCAGTCCCCGGGGCGTCGATAGTCAGCCCCAGCATTTT.

CDR3 nucleotide sequence: TGTGCCAGCAGTTTCATATTCGGGGGCGACGCTTTCTTT. Translation gives CASSFIFGGDAFF. The chain carries TRBV28 and TRBJ1-1, with a weak D call TRBD1 (6 bases). Trimming removed 3 bases at V and 11 bases at J, with 16 bases between. Germline lookup yields CDR1 MDHEN and CDR2 SYDVKM. This CDR3 region has 13 residues.

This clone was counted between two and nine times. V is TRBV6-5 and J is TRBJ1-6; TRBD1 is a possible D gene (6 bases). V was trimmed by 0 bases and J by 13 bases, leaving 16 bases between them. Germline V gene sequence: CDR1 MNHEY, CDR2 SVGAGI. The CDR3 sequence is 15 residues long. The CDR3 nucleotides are TGTGCCAGCAGTTACTCGGGGCAGGGGCCTCATCCCCTCCACTTT. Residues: CASSYSGQGPHPLHF.

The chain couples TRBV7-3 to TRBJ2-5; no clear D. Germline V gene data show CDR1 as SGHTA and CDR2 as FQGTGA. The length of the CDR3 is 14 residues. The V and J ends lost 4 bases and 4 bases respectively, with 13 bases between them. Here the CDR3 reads CASSSQPSSETQYF. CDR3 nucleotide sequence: TGTGCCAGCAGCTCCCAACCGAGCTCAGAGACCCAGTACTTC.

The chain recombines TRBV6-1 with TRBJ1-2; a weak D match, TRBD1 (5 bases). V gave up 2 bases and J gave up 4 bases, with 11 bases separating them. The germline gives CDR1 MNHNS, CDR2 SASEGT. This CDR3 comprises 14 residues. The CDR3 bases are TGTGCCAGCAGTGAAACTCAGGGACTCTATGGCTACACCTTC. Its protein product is CASSETQGLYGYTF.

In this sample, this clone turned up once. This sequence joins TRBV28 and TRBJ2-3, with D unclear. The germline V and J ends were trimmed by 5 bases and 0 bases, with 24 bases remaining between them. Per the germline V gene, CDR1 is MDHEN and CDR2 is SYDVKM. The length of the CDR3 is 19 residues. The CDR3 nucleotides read TGTGCCAGCAGTCGTCCGTCCAAACAGATTACTTCTAGCACAGATACGCAGTATTTT. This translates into CASSRPSKQITSSTDTQYF.

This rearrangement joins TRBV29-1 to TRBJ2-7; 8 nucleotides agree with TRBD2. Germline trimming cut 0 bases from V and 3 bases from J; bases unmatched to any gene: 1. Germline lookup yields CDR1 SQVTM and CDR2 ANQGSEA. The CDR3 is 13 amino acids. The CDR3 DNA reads TGCAGCGTTGAAGATCGGGGGGGCTACGAGCAGTACTTC. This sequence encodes CSVEDRGGYEQYF.